This T cell receptor (beta chain) was found in a study of PD-L1 blockade in urothelial cancer. Study information: Blood was subjected to analysis at 3 weeks (second dose) and 6 weeks following treatment start.

The time point was: pretreatment peripheral blood. Locally advanced or metastatic urothelial carcinoma affected all patients. Between 1 and 8 samples per patient were obtained, pretreatment and on-treatment. Data came from immunoSEQ multiplex PCR; TCRdb stores just in-frame clones and leaves some out. The repertoire holds tens of thousands of clones, with around four fifths as singletons. This clone has just one count. CDR3 length equals 17 residues. Germline assignment: CDR1 SGHRS and CDR2 YFSETQ. The germline V and J ends were trimmed by 1 base and 0 bases, with 16 bases remaining between them. The receptor's source is a man aged 35 to 55 with urothelial cancer. V and J are TRBV5-1 and TRBJ1-1; tentative D call: TRBD1 (5 bases). Source: PBMCs, taken around atezolizumab (anti-PD-L1) treatment. The CDR3 region is CASSLTIRQHMNTEAFF. The CDR3 DNA is TGCGCCAGCAGCTTGACCATTCGACAGCACATGAACACTGAAGCTTTCTTT.